This T cell receptor beta chain was sequenced in a study of T cells in Graves' hyperthyroidism and ophthalmopathy. In this sample, this clonotype turned up a few times. Its specificity is not known. Study-level results: Researchers report that a 13 V-J model separated ophthalmopathy from stable hyperthyroidism. Most clonotypes expanded in thyroid above 0.001 were likewise present in blood. Model predictions of ophthalmopathy came a median about six months before onset.

RNA transcripts served as the template for amplifying TCR beta CDR3 regions. Researchers ran a first-round RT-PCR on the TCR CDR3 using the HTBI primer set. TCRdb reprocessed the multiplex PCR reads via MiXCR and lists one record per CDR3 protein. The table records 600,000 or so distinct CDR3 sequences, approximately 14% of them present only once. The sample comprised blood. The receptor was isolated from a woman between 18 and 29 years old with Graves' ophthalmopathy.

CDR3 sequence: CASSLGQALIDTQYF. In DNA form, the CDR3 reads TGTGCCAGCAGCTTAGGTCAAGCGCTGATAGATACGCAGTATTTT. V and J are TRBV11-3 and TRBJ2-3; D is unclear. Between the trimmed V and J ends, which lost 1 base and 5 bases, there was a span of 13 bases. CDR1 and CDR2 from the germline V gene are SGHNT and YENEEA. The CDR3 is 15 residues long.